This record looks at one T cell receptor (beta chain) sequence and its context. This sample stems from a study of control samples from healthy donors and cancer patients. Some clones are missing from TCRdb's copy, which holds only in-frame ones; the method was immunoSEQ multiplex PCR. The table records about 51,000 clones, 75% to 85% of them present only once. This receptor was identified in an older man in good health. Sequencing was performed on blood.

This CDR3 reads CASSSNRGGEQFF. CDR3 bases: TGTGCCAGCAGCTCAAACAGGGGCGGTGAGCAGTTCTTC. The rearrangement links TRBV11-3 to TRBJ2-1; TRBD1 aligns across 7 bases. This CDR3 contains 13 residues. Per germline, CDR1 SGHNT and CDR2 YENEEA. The ends lost 4 bases at V and 9 bases at J; junction bases unmatched: 6.